This TCR beta chain comes out of a study of blood T cell repertoires in COVID-19. The data were produced by immunoSEQ multiplex PCR, yet TCRdb's version contains in-frame clones alone and is incomplete. The sample consists of some 510,000 clones, 88% of them appearing once. CDR1 is LNHNV, CDR2 YYDKDF, per germline (reference sequence). Trimming left V 0 bases short and J 6 bases short, with 21 bases between. This CDR3 comprises 18 residues. In terms of age and location, participants ranged from roughly 18 to 95 years and lived in about 25 US areas. Cohort 3 donors counted as recovered after two negative PCRs, clearance, or resolved symptoms.

The genes are TRBV15 and TRBJ2-1; TRBD1 might be the D (5 bases). The clonotype was recovered from a woman between 40 and 55 years old who had recovered from COVID-19. Input material: PBMCs or T cells enriched from blood (not recorded which). The CDR3 region is CATSREVGELTFFNEQFF. The DNA for the CDR3 is TGTGCCACCAGCAGAGAAGTAGGGGAATTGACCTTTTTCAATGAGCAGTTCTTC.